One sample yielded the 16 T cell receptor beta chains listed below, sequenced in a study of T cell changes during pregnancy in multiple sclerosis. Clones were read by immunoSEQ multiplex PCR, and TCRdb kept only the in-frame ones, dropping some. The data contain tens of thousands of clones, 94% of them singletons. Here the sequenced sample was CD4+ T cells from peripheral blood mononuclear cells, taken in the second trimester of pregnancy. The source is a female donor with multiple sclerosis, enrolled in a pregnancy study.

The J gene is TRBJ1-4, the V gene TRBV28; 9 nucleotides align to TRBD1. Trimming cost V 5 bases and J 8 bases; bases outside gene matches: 9. Germline CDR1 MDHEN, CDR2 SYDVKM. This CDR3 has 15 residues. The CDR3 protein is CASSHETGGGEKLFF. CDR3 DNA sequence: TGTGCCAGCAGTCACGAGACAGGGGGAGGAGAAAAACTGTTTTTT.

The chain carries TRBV18 and TRBJ2-2; tentative D call: TRBD1 (5 bases). The CDR3 has 16 amino acids. The V gene's germline CDR1 is KGHSH and CDR2 LQKENI. V was trimmed by 3 bases and J by 2 bases, leaving 13 bases between them. CDR3 protein: CASSPSQAINTGELFF. For the CDR3, the DNA is TGTGCCAGCTCACCGTCACAGGCGATTAACACCGGGGAGCTGTTTTTT.

The V gene is TRBV15, the J gene TRBJ1-5, with a possible D match to TRBD1 (6 bases). V was shortened by 0 bases and J by 3 bases, with 18 bases between the two germline ends. The CDR3 loop spans 18 amino acids. The germline V gene has CDR1 LNHNV and CDR2 YYDKDF (reference sequence). The CDR3 DNA sequence: TGTGCCACCAGCAGAGATACGGTACGGAGGACAGTCAATCAGCCCCAGCATTTT. Translated: CATSRDTVRRTVNQPQHF.

The V gene is TRBV5-1, the J gene TRBJ1-1, with TRBD1 matching over 8 bases. CDR1 SGHRS and CDR2 YFSETQ come from the germline V gene. The CDR3 consists of 15 residues. The trim removed 4 bases at V and 0 bases at J, leaving 5 bases unmatched. The CDR3 DNA is TGCGCCAGCAGCCCGGCGACAGGGGTGAACACTGAAGCTTTCTTT. Its protein is CASSPATGVNTEAFF.

V and J are TRBV4-1 and TRBJ2-5; D gene unclear. The end of the DNA is better explained by TRBJ2-7, so the J call may be wrong. The CDR3 extends over 15 amino acids. Germline CDR1 is MGHRA and CDR2 is YSYEKL. Written as DNA, the CDR3 is TGCGCCAGCAGCCCGCGACACGGAAGCTCCTACGAGCAGTACTTC. It translates to CASSPRHGSSYEQYF.

CDR3 protein: CASSLATGGINEKLFF. The DNA for the CDR3 is TGTGCCAGCAGCTTAGCCACAGGGGGAATTAATGAAAAACTGTTTTTT. This chain connects TRBV7-8 to TRBJ1-4, with 8 positions matching TRBD1. After removal of 0 bases from V and 4 bases from J, the junction contained 4 bases not matched to a gene. There are 16 residues in the CDR3. In germline, CDR1 is SGHVS, CDR2 FQNEAQ.

The chain combines TRBV7-3 with TRBJ2-2; D remains unclear. V lost 5 bases, J lost 2 bases, and 12 bases lay in between. Germline loops: CDR1 SGHTA, CDR2 FQGTGA. CDR3 length: 15 residues. The CDR3 DNA reads TGTGCCAGCAGCCCCCAACAGAGTAACACCGGGGAGCTGTTTTTT. Amino acid sequence: CASSPQQSNTGELFF.

This chain joins TRBV6-6 and TRBJ1-2; TRBD1 matches 11 bases. Germline assignment: CDR1 MNHNY and CDR2 SVGAGI (reference sequence). V gave up 6 bases and J gave up 3 bases; unmatched junction bases: 6. The CDR3 sequence is 15 residues long. The CDR3 region has the DNA TGTGCCAGCAGAACGGACAGGGGGCAGGACTATGGCTACACCTTC. This gives the protein CASRTDRGQDYGYTF.

V and J are TRBV5-1 and TRBJ1-4; D is possibly TRBD1 (5 bases). The CDR3 extends over 15 amino acids. CDR1 is SGHRS, CDR2 YFSETQ, per germline. Trimming removed 0 bases from V and 4 bases from J, with 10 bases in between. CDR3 protein: CASSLGRAVNEKLFF. In nucleotides, the CDR3 is TGCGCCAGCAGCTTGGGCAGGGCGGTTAATGAAAAACTGTTTTTT.

In this sample, this clone turned up once. The chain recombines TRBV27 with TRBJ2-1; possible D gene TRBD1, 5 bases. V lost 0 bases to trimming and J lost 4 bases, with 19 bases between them. This CDR3 is built from 18 residues. The V gene's germline CDR1 is MNHEY and CDR2 SMNVEV (reference sequence). CDR3 protein: CASSLSKGVRSIYNEQFF. The CDR3 coding sequence is TGTGCCAGCAGTTTATCGAAAGGGGTGCGTTCCATTTACAATGAGCAGTTCTTC.

This clone was seen once. The chain links TRBV6-5 to TRBJ2-1; D perhaps matches TRBD1 (6 bases). There are 12 residues in the CDR3. The V gene lost 5 bases and the J gene lost 7 bases, with 9 bases spanning the gap. Germline loops: CDR1 MNHEY, CDR2 SVGAGI. CDR3 sequence reads: CASSVQGNEQFF. In DNA form, the CDR3 reads TGTGCCAGCAGTGTCCAGGGGAATGAGCAGTTCTTC.

V usage is TRBV7-7 and J usage is TRBJ1-5; a possible D gene is TRBD1 (6 bases). The CDR3 covers 13 residues. The V end was cut by 3 bases, the J end by 6 bases, with 9 bases between. Per germline, CDR1 SSHAT and CDR2 FNYEAQ (reference sequence). The CDR3 loop reads CASSLGAGQPQHF. In DNA, the CDR3 is TGTGCCAGCAGCTTGGGGGCAGGTCAGCCCCAGCATTTT.

This clone has just one count. The rearrangement joins TRBV2 to TRBJ2-7; TRBD1 is a possible D gene (5 bases). Trimming took 7 bases from V and 3 from J, leaving 7 bases between them. Germline values: CDR1 SNHLY, CDR2 FYNNEI. CDR3 size: 11 residues. DNA for the CDR3: TGTGCCAGCACCGACAGCTACGAGCAGTACTTC. This translates into CASTDSYEQYF.

This rearrangement joins TRBV6-1 to TRBJ2-1, with D hard to call. The V end was cut by 3 bases, the J end by 4 bases, with 7 bases between. Germline V CDR1 and CDR2: MNHNS, SASEGT. The CDR3 contains 13 residues. CDR3 sequence reads: CASSESSYNEQFF. In DNA form, the CDR3 reads TGTGCCAGCAGTGAGTCCAGTTACAATGAGCAGTTCTTC.

The V and J genes are TRBV19 and TRBJ1-6; 8 bases align to TRBD1. CDR1 and CDR2 from the germline V gene are LNHDA and SQIVND (reference sequence). V lost 5 bases, J lost 7 bases, and 10 bases stayed unmatched. The CDR3 is 16 residues long. CDR3 bases: TGTGCCAGTAGTGCTCCAGGACAGGGAGAAAATTCACCCCTCCACTTT. Protein product: CASSAPGQGENSPLHF.

The gene calls are TRBV21-1 and TRBJ2-7; TRBD1 is the table's D call, not checked against the DNA. TRBV21-1 is reported as a pseudogene. The CDR3 sequence is 18 residues long. Written as DNA, the CDR3 is TGTGCCAGCAGCAAAGGGGACGGACAGTCGGACATGTCCTACGAGCAGTACTTC. This translates into CASSKGDGQSDMSYEQYF.